The following is a T cell receptor beta chain sequence with its context. The antigen remains unidentified. The source of the sample is a study of T-cell reconstitution after alpha-beta-depleted transplantation in children. The CDR3 runs 14 residues. Deletions cut 1 base from V and 4 bases from J, with 10 bases between. Looked up from germline, CDR1 is SEHNR and CDR2 is FQNEAQ (reference sequence). Findings of the study overall: Newly produced T cells mostly accounted for T-cell counts and diversity one year post-transplant. Recipient T cells and thymic progenitors that survived gave rise to the high TCRbeta diversity observed at day 60 in some patients. About two months after transplant, alpha-beta T cells reportedly came from several hundred expanded graft clones.

Library preparation (for TCRbeta) was performed with unique molecular identifiers. In TCRdb, the PCR reads were re-called with MiXCR into one record per CDR3 protein. The table has 450,000 to 600,000 distinct CDR3 sequences, 10% to 15% seen once; the top ten hold around 2.2%. The sample was PBMCs, mostly from graft donor cells, taken 360 days after TCRalphabeta/CD19-depleted stem cell transplant. This chain connects TRBV7-9 to TRBJ2-5; D not certain. This TCR was recovered from a male patient under 18 who had a stem cell transplant for acute myeloid leukemia, so the T cells may come from the graft donor. CDR3 amino acids: CASSLGLTTETQYF. DNA for the CDR3: TGTGCCAGCAGCTTAGGACTCACAACAGAGACCCAGTACTTC.